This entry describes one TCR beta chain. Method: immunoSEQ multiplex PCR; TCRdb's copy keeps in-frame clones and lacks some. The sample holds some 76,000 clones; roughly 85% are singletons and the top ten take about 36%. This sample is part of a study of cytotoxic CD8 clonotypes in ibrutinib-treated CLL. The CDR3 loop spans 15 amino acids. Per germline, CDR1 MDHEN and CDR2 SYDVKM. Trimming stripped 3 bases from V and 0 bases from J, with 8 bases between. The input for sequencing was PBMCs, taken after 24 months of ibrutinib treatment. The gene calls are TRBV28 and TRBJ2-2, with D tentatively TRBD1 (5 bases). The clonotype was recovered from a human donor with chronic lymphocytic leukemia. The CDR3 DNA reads TGTGCCAGCAGTTTCAGCAGGGCGAACACCGGGGAGCTGTTTTTT. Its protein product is CASSFSRANTGELFF. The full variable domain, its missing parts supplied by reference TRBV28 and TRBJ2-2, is DVKVTQSSRYLVKRTGEKVFLECVQDMDHENMFWYRQDPGLGLRLIYFSYDVKMKEKGDIPEGYSVSREKKERFSLILESASTNQTSMYLCASSFSRANTGELFFGEGSRLTVL.